This T cell receptor (beta chain) stems from a study of response to subunit inactivated influenza vaccine. Study results and limitations: Only a handful of new T cells, the authors suggested, are recruited with each seasonal influenza vaccination.

In this sample, this clonotype turned up many times. What it binds is not known. Using its own MiXCR run on the RT-PCR reads, TCRdb lists one record per CDR3 protein. The sample carries hundreds of thousands of distinct CDR3 sequences, less than 20% recorded once. This sequence was found in a man aged 50 or older who received an inactivated influenza vaccine. The material sequenced was PBMCs from blood, taken approximately 12 days after vaccination.

Here the CDR3 DNA reads TGTGCCAGCAGTTACGACGGAATGAACACTGAAGCTTTCTTT. This codes for CASSYDGMNTEAFF. The rearrangement links TRBV6-5 to TRBJ1-1; D gene uncertain. V shed 2 bases and J shed 0 bases, with 7 bases lying between them. CDR1 is MNHEY, CDR2 SVGAGI, per germline. This CDR3 region has 14 residues.